This T cell receptor beta chain is drawn from a study of blood T cell repertoires in COVID-19. Measured with immunoSEQ multiplex PCR; TCRdb has only the in-frame clones, and not every one. The data contain around 390,000 clones, 80% to 90% of them singletons. CDR3 length: 16 amino acids. Germline V CDR1 and CDR2: MDHEN, SYDVKM. V lost 8 bases and J lost 2, with 19 bases in between. The sequenced sample consisted of PBMCs or T cells enriched from blood (not recorded which). V and J are TRBV28 and TRBJ1-5; no firm D call. The sequence derives from a woman aged 45-60 years who had recovered from COVID-19. Here the CDR3 reads CASYPRGRGGNQPQHF. The CDR3, as DNA: TGTGCCAGCTATCCGAGAGGGAGAGGTGGCAATCAGCCCCAGCATTTT.